This TCR beta chain emerged from a study of response to subunit inactivated influenza vaccine. Each CDR3 protein gets one entry after TCRdb re-called the RT-PCR reads with MiXCR. The data hold a few hundred thousand distinct CDR3 sequences, with around 22% observed a single time. Germline-derived CDR1 and CDR2 are SGHTA and FQGNSA. With V trimmed by 4 bases and J by 4 bases, 5 bases remained unmatched. The CDR3 is made up of 15 amino acids. This clonotype appeared a few times. The material was PBMCs from blood, obtained about 20 months after vaccination. This chain uses TRBV7-2 with TRBJ1-3, with 9 bases matching TRBD1. This sequence originates from a man between 50 and 70 years old who received an inactivated influenza vaccine. CDR3 sequence (DNA): TGTGCCAGCAGCTCTTACAGGGGGCCGGGAAACACCATATATTTT. Protein product: CASSSYRGPGNTIYF.